This TCR beta chain was captured in a study of vaccination effects on CD4 cells after COVID-19. Overall study context: BNT162b2 vaccine or mRNA-1273 vaccine was given to participants in two doses.

TCRdb's table, derived via immunoSEQ multiplex PCR, lists solely in-frame clones and lacks some. The table includes about 71,000 clones, about 80% detected once. The CDR3 totals 13 residues. Germline V gives CDR1 LNHDA, CDR2 SQIVND (reference sequence). Deletions cut 3 bases from V and 6 bases from J, with 10 bases between. Study-level findings and limits: In the late period after vaccination, infection- and vaccine-induced clones contracted markedly.

Regarding this clone: Its antigen is undetermined.

Ahead of sequencing, the ViraFEST assay grew antigen-specific CD4+ T cells using viral peptide pools. The culture ran for about 10 days, and then CD4+ T cells were isolated. In the vaccine recipients, nucleocapsid antibodies were negative and there was no prior SARS-CoV-2 infection. IL-2 medium supplanted half the medium on days 3 and 7. Sample: CD4+ T cells from PBMCs cultured with SARS-CoV-2 spike peptides, taken before COVID-19 vaccination. The TCR comes from a human donor who received a COVID-19 vaccine. This chain connects TRBV19 to TRBJ2-3; D remains unclear. The CDR3 loop is CASSMSRADTQYF. DNA of the CDR3: TGTGCCAGTAGTATGAGCCGGGCGGATACGCAGTATTTT.